The 17 T cell receptor beta chains presented below share a single source sample, sequenced in a study of PD-1 blockade in mismatch repair-deficient tumors. Data came from immunoSEQ multiplex PCR; TCRdb stores just in-frame clones and leaves some out. The sample has about 120,000 clones, roughly 86% seen once. The sample consisted of peripheral blood, taken approximately 71 weeks after starting pembrolizumab. The receptors were sampled from an adult with mismatch repair-deficient cancer.

This chain links TRBV10-3 with TRBJ2-7; D might be TRBD1 (7 bases). V gave up 10 bases and J gave up 0 bases, with 19 bases separating them. The CDR3 consists of 15 residues. CDR1 is ENHRY, CDR2 SYGVKD, per germline. The CDR3 DNA follows: TGTGCCACCTCCCCGGCGGGACAGTCCTCCTACGAGCAGTACTTC. Translated: CATSPAGQSSYEQYF.

The chain has TRBV7-6 and TRBJ2-7; the D gene is possibly TRBD2 (7 bases). Germline CDR1 and CDR2: SGHVS and FNYEAQ. This CDR3 is 12 amino acids long. V lost 10 bases and J lost 12, with 22 bases in between. CDR3 DNA: TGTGCCACAAGGGGTGGGAGGGGGGATTGGTACTTC. It translates to CATRGGRGDWYF.

The chain has TRBV9 and TRBJ2-3; 10 bases match TRBD2. The CDR3 covers 15 residues. V dropped 4 bases and J dropped 4; count of bases not matched to a gene: 6. CDR1 and CDR2 (germline): SGDLS, YYNGEE. This chain's CDR3 is CASSLAGVGADTQYF. The CDR3 nucleotides read TGTGCCAGCAGCCTAGCGGGAGTTGGCGCAGATACGCAGTATTTT.

The CDR3 nucleotides are TGTGCCAGCAGCAGGACTAGCGGGGTTCTCACGTGCGAGCAGTACTTC. Residues: CASSRTSGVLTCEQYF. The chain carries TRBV9 and TRBJ2-7, with TRBD2 matching 12 bases. Germline-derived CDR1 and CDR2 are SGDLS and YYNGEE. The CDR3 covers 16 residues. The V and J ends lost 4 bases and 6 bases, in that order; junction bases with no gene match: 11.

The chain recombines TRBV11-2 with TRBJ2-7; D gene ambiguous. This CDR3 region has 15 residues. CDR1 and CDR2 (germline): SGHAT, FQNNGV. The V gene lost 2 bases and the J gene lost 0 bases, with 11 bases spanning the gap. Written as DNA, the CDR3 is TGTGCCAGCAGCTTAACCTCGCGGTCCTCCTACGAGCAGTACTTC. This codes for CASSLTSRSSYEQYF.

The chain employs TRBV11-2 and TRBJ2-7; 8 bases agree with TRBD2. CDR1 and CDR2 (germline): SGHAT, FQNNGV. J gave up 3 bases and V 0 bases, and 4 bases lay outside the gene matches. The CDR3 runs to 15 residues. This CDR3 is CASSLEGTSIYEQYF. In nucleotides, the CDR3 is TGTGCCAGCAGCTTAGAGGGGACTAGTATCTACGAGCAGTACTTC.

Here the CDR3 DNA reads TGCGCCAGCAGCCAAGATGGGGCAGGGACCGTCGGGGAGCTGTTTTTT. Translation: CASSQDGAGTVGELFF. V gene TRBV4-3 combines with J gene TRBJ2-2; the D gene could be TRBD1 or TRBD2 (5 bases each). Germline V gives CDR1 LGHNA, CDR2 YSLEER. This CDR3 comprises 16 residues. Trimming removed 0 bases from V and 7 bases from J, with 15 bases in between.

The chain links TRBV20-1 to TRBJ1-1; D uncertain. V shed 3 bases and J shed 7 bases, with 9 bases lying between them. CDR3 length equals 11 residues. Germline CDR1 DFQATT, CDR2 SNEGSKA (reference sequence). The CDR3 bases are TGCAGTGCTAGCCCCAGCGTTGAAGCTTTCTTT. This gives the protein CSASPSVEAFF.

This chain links TRBV4-2 with TRBJ2-7; no firm D call. Germline CDR1 reads LGHNA; CDR2 reads YNFKEQ. Trimming took off 1 base at V and 6 bases at J, with 16 bases between the two ends. This CDR3 comprises 15 residues. DNA for the CDR3: TGTGCCAGCAGCCAAGTTAGGAACCTCACCTGCGAGCAGTACTTC. This gives the protein CASSQVRNLTCEQYF.

This clone came up a few times. The chain recombines TRBV29-1 with TRBJ2-7, with 8 bases fitting TRBD1. This CDR3 comprises 12 residues. Germline V gene data show CDR1 as SQVTM and CDR2 as ANQGSEA. V gave up 7 bases and J gave up 2 bases; unmatched junction bases: 4. The CDR3 DNA reads TGCAGCGCCTGGACAGGGCCCTACGAGCAGTACTTC. This encodes CSAWTGPYEQYF.

This rearrangement joins TRBV28 to TRBJ1-1; D unresolved. Germline CDR1 MDHEN, CDR2 SYDVKM. This CDR3 spans 12 amino acids. Trimming left V 7 bases short and J 3 bases short, with 9 bases between. CDR3 residues: CASIRSDTEAFF. The CDR3 nucleotides read TGTGCCAGCATTCGATCGGACACTGAAGCTTTCTTT.

The V gene is TRBV7-9, the J gene TRBJ2-7, with 7 bases matching TRBD2. CDR3 length equals 15 residues. CDR1 is SEHNR and CDR2 is FQNEAQ in the germline V gene (reference sequence). The V and J ends lost 5 bases and 0 bases, in that order; junction bases with no gene match: 7. The DNA of the CDR3 is TGTGCCAGCAGCAGTAGCGGGTGGAGCTCCTACGAGCAGTACTTC. It translates to CASSSSGWSSYEQYF.

This clone is labeled as medium-sized. The V gene is TRBV6-4, the J gene TRBJ2-1; 14 nucleotides agree with TRBD2. Per the germline V gene, CDR1 is MRHNA and CDR2 is SNTAGT. With V trimmed by 0 bases and J by 6 bases, 1 base remained unmatched. The CDR3 consists of 16 residues. CDR3 protein: CASSDSGTSGSNEQFF. As DNA, the CDR3 is TGTGCCAGCAGTGACTCCGGGACTAGCGGGAGCAATGAGCAGTTCTTC.

The chain couples TRBV4-3 to TRBJ2-3; a weak D match, TRBD2 (5 bases). The length of the CDR3 is 15 residues. From germline, CDR1 is LGHNA and CDR2 YSLEER. Trimming removed 4 bases from V and 5 bases from J, with 16 bases in between. CDR3 bases: TGCGCCAGCAGCCCTAGCTGGGCAGTTCTAGATACGCAGTATTTT. Its protein product is CASSPSWAVLDTQYF.

The chain is built from TRBV15 and TRBJ2-7, with D maybe TRBD2 (5 bases). There are 14 residues in the CDR3. V was cut by 1 base and J by 5 bases, with 12 bases left in between. The germline V gene encodes CDR1 LNHNV and CDR2 YYDKDF (reference sequence). CDR3 DNA sequence: TGTGCCACCAGCAGAGGCGTGGGAGAGGACGAGCAGTACTTC. Its protein is CATSRGVGEDEQYF. Combining the CDR3 with reference TRBV15 and TRBJ2-7 gives the whole variable domain DAMVIQNPRYQVTQFGKPVTLSCSQTLNHNVMYWYQQKSSQAPKLLFHYYDKDFNNEADTPDNFQSRRPNTSFCFLDIRSPGLGDTAMYLCATSRGVGEDEQYFGPGTRLTVT.

The gene calls are TRBV6-5 and TRBJ2-3, with TRBD1 matching 11 bases. Germline trimming cut 2 bases from V and 4 bases from J; bases unmatched to any gene: 5. The CDR3 loop spans 16 amino acids. CDR1 and CDR2 from the germline V gene are MNHEY and SVGAGI. The CDR3 sequence: CASSYLGQGGSDTQYF. DNA of the CDR3: TGTGCCAGCAGTTACCTGGGACAGGGGGGATCAGATACGCAGTATTTT.

This chain uses TRBV27 with TRBJ2-3; TRBD2 aligns across 15 bases. Trimming took 4 bases from V and 7 from J; bases not matched to a gene: 3. The CDR3 is made up of 15 amino acids. The germline CDR1 and CDR2 sequences are MNHEY and SMNVEV (reference sequence). CDR3 DNA sequence: TGTGCCAGCAGTTCCGGGACTAGCGGGAGGAATACGCAGTATTTT. Its translation: CASSSGTSGRNTQYF.